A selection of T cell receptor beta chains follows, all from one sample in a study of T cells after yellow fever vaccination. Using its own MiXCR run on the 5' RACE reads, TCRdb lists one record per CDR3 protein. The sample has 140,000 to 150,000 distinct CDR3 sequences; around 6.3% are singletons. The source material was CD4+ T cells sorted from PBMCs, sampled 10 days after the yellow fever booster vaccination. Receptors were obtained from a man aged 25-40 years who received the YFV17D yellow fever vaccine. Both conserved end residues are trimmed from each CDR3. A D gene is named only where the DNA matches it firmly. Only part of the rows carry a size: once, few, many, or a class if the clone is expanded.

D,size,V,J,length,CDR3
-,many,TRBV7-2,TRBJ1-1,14,ASSLLGRAVNTEAF
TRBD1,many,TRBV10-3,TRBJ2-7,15,AISESRRQGASNEQY
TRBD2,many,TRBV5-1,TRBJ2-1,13,ASSLQRESYNEQF
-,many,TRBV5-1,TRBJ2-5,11,ASSHTGQETQY
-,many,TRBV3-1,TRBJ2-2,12,ASSQEGWLGELF
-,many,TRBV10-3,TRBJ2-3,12,AISERAVTDTQY
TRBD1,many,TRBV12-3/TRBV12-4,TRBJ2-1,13,ASSPRQGFLNEQF
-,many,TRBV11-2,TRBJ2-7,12,ASSLDHLSWEQY
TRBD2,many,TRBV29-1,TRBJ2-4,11,SVPSGGENIQY
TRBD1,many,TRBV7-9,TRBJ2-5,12,ASSSGQGLKTQY
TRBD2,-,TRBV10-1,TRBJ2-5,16,ASSESSGLAGVGETQY
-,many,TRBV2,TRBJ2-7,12,ASSEAGGLWEQY
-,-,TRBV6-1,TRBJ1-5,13,ASSPVGGSNQPQH
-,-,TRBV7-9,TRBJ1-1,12,ASSFGGLNTEAF
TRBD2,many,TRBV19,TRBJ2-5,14,ASSPQGLAGKETQY